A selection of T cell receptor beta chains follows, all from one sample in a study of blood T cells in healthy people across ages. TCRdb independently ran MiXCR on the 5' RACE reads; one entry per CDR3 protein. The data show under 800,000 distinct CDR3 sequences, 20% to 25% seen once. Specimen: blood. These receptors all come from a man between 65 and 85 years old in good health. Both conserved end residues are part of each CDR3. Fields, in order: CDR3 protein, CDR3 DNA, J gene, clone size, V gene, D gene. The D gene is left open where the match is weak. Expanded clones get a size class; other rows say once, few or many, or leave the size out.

CDR3aa: CSARIDGGYNEQFF
CDR3nt: TGCAGTGCTAGAATTGATGGGGGCTACAATGAGCAGTTCTTC
j_gene: TRBJ2-1
abundance: .
v_gene: TRBV20-1
d_gene: .

CDR3aa: CSARGRSGANVLTF
CDR3nt: TGCAGTGCTCGCGGACGCTCTGGGGCCAACGTCCTGACTTTC
j_gene: TRBJ2-6
abundance: .
v_gene: TRBV20-1
d_gene: .

CDR3aa: CASSLNTRLGKNTEAFF
CDR3nt: TGTGCCAGTAGTTTAAATACCAGGTTGGGGAAGAACACTGAAGCTTTCTTT
j_gene: TRBJ1-1
abundance: .
v_gene: TRBV19
d_gene: .

CDR3aa: CASSPAAGVTDTQYF
CDR3nt: TGTGCCAGCAGCCCGGCAGCGGGAGTCACAGATACGCAGTATTTT
j_gene: TRBJ2-3
abundance: few
v_gene: TRBV6-6
d_gene: TRBD2

CDR3aa: CAISESIEGRETQYF
CDR3nt: TGTGCCATCAGTGAGTCGATTGAGGGCAGAGAGACCCAGTACTTC
j_gene: TRBJ2-5
abundance: many
v_gene: TRBV10-3
d_gene: .

CDR3aa: CASSQSGTRGRDTQYF
CDR3nt: TGTGCCAGCAGCCAATCCGGGACCCGGGGGAGGGATACGCAGTATTTT
j_gene: TRBJ2-3
abundance: .
v_gene: TRBV3-1
d_gene: .

CDR3aa: CAGGYRAQYYEQYF
CDR3nt: TGTGCCGGAGGCTATCGAGCGCAATACTACGAGCAGTACTTC
j_gene: TRBJ2-7
abundance: .
v_gene: TRBV21-1
d_gene: .

CDR3aa: CSVDKRAGTDTQYF
CDR3nt: TGCAGCGTTGATAAGCGGGCGGGCACAGATACGCAGTATTTT
j_gene: TRBJ2-3
abundance: many
v_gene: TRBV29-1
d_gene: .

CDR3aa: CASSPRGNGNTIYF
CDR3nt: TGTGCCAGCAGTCCAAGGGGCAACGGAAACACCATATATTTT
j_gene: TRBJ1-3
abundance: .
v_gene: TRBV12-3/TRBV12-4
d_gene: .

CDR3aa: CASSLGLSNTGELFF
CDR3nt: TGTGCCAGCAGCTTGGGACTAAGTAACACCGGGGAGCTGTTTTTT
j_gene: TRBJ2-2
abundance: .
v_gene: TRBV7-2
d_gene: TRBD2

CDR3aa: CSAMDRGEQYF
CDR3nt: TGCAGTGCTATGGACAGGGGCGAGCAGTACTTC
j_gene: TRBJ2-7
abundance: many
v_gene: TRBV20-1
d_gene: TRBD1

CDR3aa: CSATSSGRAANIQYF
CDR3nt: TGCAGTGCTACTTCTAGCGGGAGGGCCGCGAACATTCAGTACTTC
j_gene: TRBJ2-4
abundance: .
v_gene: TRBV20-1
d_gene: TRBD2

CDR3aa: CSARLAVGEQFF
CDR3nt: TGCAGTGCTAGATTAGCGGTGGGTGAGCAGTTCTTC
j_gene: TRBJ2-1
abundance: few
v_gene: TRBV20-1
d_gene: .

CDR3aa: CSARDRQGGYYEQYF
CDR3nt: TGCAGTGCTAGAGATCGACAGGGGGGGTACTACGAGCAGTACTTC
j_gene: TRBJ2-7
abundance: many
v_gene: TRBV20-1
d_gene: TRBD1

CDR3aa: CASNGGDNYGYTF
CDR3nt: TGTGCCAGCAACGGGGGAGATAACTATGGCTACACCTTC
j_gene: TRBJ1-2
abundance: .
v_gene: TRBV6-4
d_gene: .

CDR3aa: CSVVSGPYEQYF
CDR3nt: TGCAGCGTTGTAAGCGGGCCCTACGAGCAGTACTTC
j_gene: TRBJ2-7
abundance: .
v_gene: TRBV29-1
d_gene: .

CDR3aa: CSVGGVTTDTQYF
CDR3nt: TGCAGCGTTGGGGGGGTCACCACAGATACGCAGTATTTT
j_gene: TRBJ2-3
abundance: few
v_gene: TRBV29-1
d_gene: .

CDR3aa: CASSQVGTDYGYTF
CDR3nt: TGCGCCAGCAGCCAAGTTGGGACGGACTATGGCTACACCTTC
j_gene: TRBJ1-2
abundance: .
v_gene: TRBV4-3
d_gene: .

CDR3aa: CSANREAYEQYF
CDR3nt: TGCAGTGCTAACCGGGAGGCCTACGAGCAGTACTTC
j_gene: TRBJ2-7
abundance: few
v_gene: TRBV20-1
d_gene: TRBD2

CDR3aa: CSAKRQGPNEQYF
CDR3nt: TGCAGCGCGAAAAGACAGGGCCCAAACGAGCAGTACTTC
j_gene: TRBJ2-7
abundance: few
v_gene: TRBV29-1
d_gene: TRBD1

CDR3aa: CASSPRAGANVLTF
CDR3nt: TGTGCCAGCAGCCCCAGGGCTGGGGCCAACGTCCTGACTTTC
j_gene: TRBJ2-6
abundance: .
v_gene: TRBV7-9
d_gene: .

CDR3aa: CASSPRAVPNTGELFF
CDR3nt: TGTGCCAGCTCACCTCGGGCCGTCCCGAACACCGGGGAGCTGTTTTTT
j_gene: TRBJ2-2
abundance: few
v_gene: TRBV18
d_gene: .

CDR3aa: CASSQGAGTPKTQYF
CDR3nt: TGTGCCAGCAGCCAAGGGGCAGGGACACCGAAGACCCAGTACTTC
j_gene: TRBJ2-5
abundance: many
v_gene: TRBV3-1
d_gene: .

CDR3aa: CSVGTGTGYEQYF
CDR3nt: TGCAGCGTTGGGACAGGGACGGGCTACGAGCAGTACTTC
j_gene: TRBJ2-7
abundance: .
v_gene: TRBV29-1
d_gene: TRBD1

CDR3aa: CASSYSERGSYNEQFF
CDR3nt: TGTGCCAGCAGTTACTCTGAGCGGGGCTCCTACAATGAGCAGTTCTTC
j_gene: TRBJ2-1
abundance: many
v_gene: TRBV6-2/TRBV6-3
d_gene: TRBD2

CDR3aa: CASSFDQREETQYF
CDR3nt: TGCGCCAGCAGCTTTGACCAAAGAGAGGAGACCCAGTACTTC
j_gene: TRBJ2-5
abundance: .
v_gene: TRBV5-1
d_gene: .

CDR3aa: CASRPATGTNYEQYF
CDR3nt: TGTGCCAGCAGACCAGCTACCGGGACAAACTACGAGCAGTACTTC
j_gene: TRBJ2-7
abundance: few
v_gene: TRBV2
d_gene: .

CDR3aa: CASSLAGGGDEQFF
CDR3nt: TGTGCCAGCAGTTTAGCGGGAGGGGGGGATGAGCAGTTCTTC
j_gene: TRBJ2-1
abundance: many
v_gene: TRBV27
d_gene: TRBD2

CDR3aa: CASSLLAGSIEQYF
CDR3nt: TGTGCCAGCAGCTTACTAGCGGGAAGTATCGAGCAGTACTTC
j_gene: TRBJ2-7
abundance: few
v_gene: TRBV7-9
d_gene: TRBD2

CDR3aa: CASSPGLATSNEQFF
CDR3nt: TGCGCCAGCAGCCCAGGACTAGCTACTTCGAATGAGCAGTTCTTC
j_gene: TRBJ2-1
abundance: few
v_gene: TRBV5-1
d_gene: TRBD2

CDR3aa: CASSRFRLARGSHEQFF
CDR3nt: TGTGCCAGCAGTCGCTTCAGACTAGCCCGAGGCAGTCATGAGCAGTTCTTC
j_gene: TRBJ2-1
abundance: .
v_gene: TRBV28
d_gene: TRBD2

CDR3aa: CASSTVWGGTGELFF
CDR3nt: TGTGCCAGCAGCACGGTGTGGGGGGGCACCGGGGAGCTGTTTTTT
j_gene: TRBJ2-2
abundance: few
v_gene: TRBV7-2
d_gene: TRBD2

CDR3aa: CASSLDPSYGYTF
CDR3nt: TGTGCCAGCAGTCTTGACCCTAGCTATGGCTACACCTTC
j_gene: TRBJ1-2
abundance: .
v_gene: TRBV12-3/TRBV12-4
d_gene: .

CDR3aa: CASRGRYTGELFF
CDR3nt: TGTGCCAGCAGAGGCAGATACACCGGGGAGCTGTTTTTT
j_gene: TRBJ2-2
abundance: .
v_gene: TRBV2
d_gene: .

CDR3aa: CASSLALGELFF
CDR3nt: TGTGCCAGCAGCTTAGCGCTCGGGGAGCTGTTTTTT
j_gene: TRBJ2-2
abundance: few
v_gene: TRBV7-8
d_gene: .

CDR3aa: CASSDALYNEKLFF
CDR3nt: TGTGCCAGCAGTGATGCCCTCTATAATGAAAAACTGTTTTTT
j_gene: TRBJ1-4
abundance: many
v_gene: TRBV2
d_gene: .

CDR3aa: CASSLRGAGTNQETQYF
CDR3nt: TGTGCCAGCAGCTTACGGGGTGCGGGGACAAACCAAGAGACCCAGTACTTC
j_gene: TRBJ2-5
abundance: .
v_gene: TRBV7-8
d_gene: .

CDR3aa: CASSPGTVMNTEAFF
CDR3nt: TGTGCCAGCAGTCCCGGGACGGTCATGAACACTGAAGCTTTCTTT
j_gene: TRBJ1-1
abundance: once
v_gene: TRBV6-5
d_gene: .

CDR3aa: CASSPGQGLSTEQFF
CDR3nt: TGTGCCAGCTCCCCGGGACAGGGGCTGTCCACCGAGCAGTTCTTC
j_gene: TRBJ2-1
abundance: .
v_gene: TRBV18
d_gene: TRBD1

CDR3aa: CASSLARQMGEAFF
CDR3nt: TGTGCCAGCAGCCTCGCCCGCCAGATGGGTGAAGCTTTCTTT
j_gene: TRBJ1-1
abundance: .
v_gene: TRBV6-2/TRBV6-3
d_gene: .

CDR3aa: CSAQGQGATEAFF
CDR3nt: TGCAGTGCCCAAGGACAGGGCGCAACTGAAGCTTTCTTT
j_gene: TRBJ1-1
abundance: .
v_gene: TRBV20-1
d_gene: TRBD1

CDR3aa: CASSSAGENTEAFF
CDR3nt: TGTGCCAGCAGTTCCGCCGGAGAGAACACTGAAGCTTTCTTT
j_gene: TRBJ1-1
abundance: few
v_gene: TRBV27
d_gene: .

CDR3aa: CASSFGIGRRTTGELFF
CDR3nt: TGTGCCAGCAGCTTTGGAATAGGACGGCGAACCACCGGGGAGCTGTTTTTT
j_gene: TRBJ2-2
abundance: .
v_gene: TRBV7-9
d_gene: .

CDR3aa: CASKPDSGIYNERFF
CDR3nt: TGTGCCAGCAAACCCGATAGCGGGATTTACAATGAGCGGTTCTTC
j_gene: TRBJ2-1
abundance: .
v_gene: TRBV6-2/TRBV6-3
d_gene: TRBD2

CDR3aa: CASSLRGLAGAANEQFF
CDR3nt: TGTGCCAGCAGCTTGCGGGGGTTAGCGGGAGCGGCTAATGAGCAGTTCTTC
j_gene: TRBJ2-1
abundance: few
v_gene: TRBV5-8
d_gene: TRBD2

CDR3aa: CASSYVFGADRVETQYF
CDR3nt: TGTGCCAGCAGTTACGTATTTGGGGCCGACAGGGTCGAGACCCAGTACTTC
j_gene: TRBJ2-5
abundance: many
v_gene: TRBV6-6
d_gene: TRBD1

CDR3aa: CASSETGFRGEQYF
CDR3nt: TGTGCCAGCAGTGAGACAGGATTTAGGGGAGAGCAGTACTTC
j_gene: TRBJ2-7
abundance: few
v_gene: TRBV25-1
d_gene: .

CDR3aa: CSARTARETQYF
CDR3nt: TGCAGTGCTAGGACAGCCCGGGAGACCCAGTACTTC
j_gene: TRBJ2-5
abundance: .
v_gene: TRBV20-1
d_gene: .

CDR3aa: CASSLWEVGQGDRFF
CDR3nt: TGTGCCAGCAGTTTATGGGAGGTGGGACAGGGGGACCGGTTCTTC
j_gene: TRBJ2-1
abundance: .
v_gene: TRBV28
d_gene: TRBD1

CDR3aa: CASSWQGREFYETQYF
CDR3nt: TGCGCCAGCAGCTGGCAGGGCCGGGAATTTTATGAGACCCAGTACTTC
j_gene: TRBJ2-5
abundance: few
v_gene: TRBV5-1
d_gene: .

CDR3aa: CSVAASGTLASGEQFF
CDR3nt: TGCAGCGTTGCGGCTAGCGGGACCCTCGCGAGCGGTGAGCAGTTCTTC
j_gene: TRBJ2-1
abundance: many
v_gene: TRBV29-1
d_gene: TRBD2

CDR3aa: CASSRQRAQETQYF
CDR3nt: TGTGCCAGCAGCAGACAGCGGGCTCAAGAGACCCAGTACTTC
j_gene: TRBJ2-5
abundance: many
v_gene: TRBV21-1
d_gene: .

CDR3aa: CASSRTGDNEQFF
CDR3nt: TGTGCCAGCAGTCGGACTGGGGACAATGAGCAGTTCTTC
j_gene: TRBJ2-1
abundance: .
v_gene: TRBV28
d_gene: .

CDR3aa: CSVTGTAPYNEQFF
CDR3nt: TGCAGCGTCACCGGGACAGCGCCCTACAATGAGCAGTTCTTC
j_gene: TRBJ2-1
abundance: .
v_gene: TRBV29-1
d_gene: TRBD1

CDR3aa: CASTQGEGTEAFF
CDR3nt: TGTGCCAGCACCCAGGGGGAGGGCACTGAAGCTTTCTTT
j_gene: TRBJ1-1
abundance: .
v_gene: TRBV2
d_gene: TRBD1

CDR3aa: CASRAGTGSNQPQHF
CDR3nt: TGTGCCAGCAGAGCCGGGACAGGCTCCAATCAGCCCCAGCATTTT
j_gene: TRBJ1-5
abundance: .
v_gene: TRBV7-9
d_gene: TRBD1

CDR3aa: CASSEEPGLAGRELFF
CDR3nt: TGTGCCAGCAGCGAAGAGCCGGGACTAGCGGGGCGGGAGCTGTTTTTT
j_gene: TRBJ2-2
abundance: .
v_gene: TRBV11-2
d_gene: TRBD2